The 26 T cell receptor beta chains listed next were all sequenced from one sample in a study of low-dose radiotherapy and immunotherapy resistance in tumors. Alpha and beta chains were covered, as first-strand cDNA relied on TRAV- and TRBV-specific primers. TCR amplification used roughly 20 PCR cycles, a constant-region primer and a V-primer adapter. One entry per CDR3 protein results from TCRdb running MiXCR on the reads. The sample lists around 90,000 distinct CDR3 sequences, over 15% occurring once. Time point defined: before trial treatment. The sequencing here drew on PBMCs, taken before treatment. These receptors all come from a male donor with prostate cancer.

On this clonotype itself: This likely came from a read error, as a far larger clone is one base away. V and J are TRBV29-1 and TRBJ2-1; D might be TRBD2 (6 bases). CDR3 length equals 10 residues. Deletions cut 4 bases from V and 13 bases from J, with 11 bases between. CDR1 is SQVTM and CDR2 is ANQGSEA in the germline V gene. The chain's CDR3 is CSVGGETQFF. For the CDR3, the DNA is TGCAGCGTTGGGGGGGAGACCCAGTTCTTC.

In this sample, this clonotype turned up many times. The chain joins TRBV6-5 to TRBJ2-1; D possibly corresponds to TRBD2 (5 bases). The CDR3 runs to 17 residues. CDR1 is MNHEY, CDR2 SVGAGI, per germline. V was shortened by 6 bases and J by 3 bases, with 21 bases between the two germline ends. CDR3 coding DNA: TGTGCCAGCAGCCGGCTGTCCTCTACGGGGAACTACAATGAGCAGTTCTTC. The encoded protein is CASSRLSSTGNYNEQFF.

At least ten counts were recorded for this clonotype. The chain joins TRBV7-8 to TRBJ1-2, with a possible D match to TRBD1 (5 bases). Trimming stripped 4 bases from V and 4 bases from J, with 16 bases between. Looked up from germline, CDR1 is SGHVS and CDR2 is FQNEAQ. This CDR3 contains 15 residues. The CDR3 sequence is CASSSGRPAIYGYTF. CDR3 nucleotides: TGTGCCAGCAGCTCGGGACGGCCTGCAATCTATGGCTACACCTTC. Using reference TRBV7-8 and TRBJ1-2 for the parts outside the CDR3, the full variable domain is GAGVSQSPRYKVAKRGQDVALRCDPISGHVSLFWYQQALGQGPEFLTYFQNEAQLDKSGLPSDRFFAERPEGSVSTLKIQRTQQEDSAVYLCASSSGRPAIYGYTFGSGTRLTVV.

This chain connects TRBV29-1 to TRBJ2-1; 8 bases agree with TRBD1. V was clipped by 3 bases and J by 2 bases; unmatched bases: 3. The CDR3 is 14 residues long. Germline CDR1 and CDR2: SQVTM and ANQGSEA. DNA for the CDR3: TGCAGCGTTGACCAGGGGGCGGCCTACAATGAGCAGTTCTTC. Protein sequence: CSVDQGAAYNEQFF.

This chain joins TRBV7-9 and TRBJ2-1; no clear D gene. This CDR3 region has 14 residues. CDR1 is SEHNR and CDR2 is FQNEAQ in the germline V gene (reference sequence). Trimming removed 2 bases from V and 4 bases from J, with 9 bases in between. CDR3 sequence: CASSLRAAYNEQFF. CDR3 nucleotides: TGTGCCAGCAGCTTAAGGGCTGCATACAATGAGCAGTTCTTC.

This clonotype was counted many times. The chain links TRBV10-3 to TRBJ1-6, with TRBD1 as a possible D gene (5 bases). This CDR3 spans 14 amino acids. V gave up 5 bases and J gave up 7 bases, with 12 bases separating them. Germline assignment: CDR1 ENHRY and CDR2 SYGVKD. DNA for the CDR3: TGTGCCATCAGTCAAAGGGACGACAATTCACCCCTCCACTTT. Translated: CAISQRDDNSPLHF.

This clonotype was seen ten or more times. Here the CDR3 DNA reads TGTGCCAGCAGCACTCGAGAGGGGGACAGGGAATACACCGGGGAGCTGTTTTTT. This encodes CASSTREGDREYTGELFF. The chain joins TRBV9 to TRBJ2-2; 9 bases align to TRBD1. This CDR3 contains 18 residues. Unmatched junction bases numbered 13, after V lost 4 bases and J lost 3 bases. In germline, CDR1 is SGDLS, CDR2 YYNGEE.

Ten or more counts support this clonotype. The chain couples TRBV5-4 to TRBJ2-3, with 14 bases identical to TRBD2. Germline trimming cut 4 bases from V and 0 bases from J; bases unmatched to any gene: 10. The CDR3 extends over 19 amino acids. The germline gives CDR1 SGHNT, CDR2 YYREEE (reference sequence). The CDR3 spells CASSPRLAGGPGSTDTQYF. For the CDR3, the DNA is TGTGCCAGCAGCCCACGACTAGCGGGAGGGCCGGGTAGCACAGATACGCAGTATTTT.

This clonotype was found many times. The chain is built from TRBV4-3 and TRBJ2-7; the match to TRBD2 covers 11 bases. Germline lookup yields CDR1 LGHNA and CDR2 YSLEER. The CDR3 extends over 18 amino acids. Losses at the gene ends were 1 base for V and 0 bases for J; bases not matched to a gene: 8. CDR3 sequence: CASSQGLAGGVGSYEQYF. CDR3 in DNA: TGCGCCAGCAGCCAAGGGTTAGCGGGGGGGGTCGGCTCCTACGAGCAGTACTTC.

In this sample, this clonotype turned up many times. The chain couples TRBV29-1 to TRBJ2-3, with 8 bases lining up with TRBD2. There are 15 residues in the CDR3. The trim removed 5 bases at V and 0 bases at J, leaving 7 bases unmatched. Germline CDR1 is SQVTM and CDR2 is ANQGSEA. In DNA form, the CDR3 reads TGCAGCGTTCAGGCGGGAGGAACCAGCACAGATACGCAGTATTTT. It translates to CSVQAGGTSTDTQYF.

This clonotype was detected ten times or more. The chain couples TRBV10-3 to TRBJ1-2; 8 positions agree with TRBD1. Trimming cost V 6 bases and J 0 bases; bases outside gene matches: 6. The CDR3 extends over 15 amino acids. Germline loops: CDR1 ENHRY, CDR2 SYGVKD. The CDR3 region is CAIRIQGGANYGYTF. CDR3 nucleotides: TGTGCCATCAGAATACAGGGGGGCGCTAACTATGGCTACACCTTC.

This clonotype was counted ten times or more. This chain connects TRBV30 to TRBJ1-5, with TRBD1 as a possible D gene (5 bases). Looked up from germline, CDR1 is GTSNPN and CDR2 is SVGIG (reference sequence). Trimming cost V 4 bases and J 7 bases, with 17 bases left between them. This CDR3 has 14 residues. The CDR3 reads CAWIRQGQRQPQHF. The CDR3 DNA sequence: TGTGCCTGGATTCGGCAGGGCCAGCGGCAGCCCCAGCATTTT.

This clonotype was recorded only once. The chain recombines TRBV4-3 with TRBJ2-7; D gene ambiguous. The CDR3 consists of 13 residues. V shed 0 bases and J shed 3 bases, with 6 bases lying between them. Germline CDR1 is LGHNA and CDR2 is YSLEER. Here the CDR3 reads CASSQEARYEQYF. CDR3 coding DNA: TGCGCCAGCAGCCAAGAAGCCCGCTACGAGCAGTACTTC.

About this clonotype itself: A read error likely explains this, since a far larger clone differs by one base. The chain is built from TRBV7-9 and TRBJ2-6; no firm D call. Trimming left V 5 bases short and J 2 bases short, with 7 bases between. The germline V gene encodes CDR1 SEHNR and CDR2 FQNEAQ (reference sequence). The CDR3 covers 14 residues. CDR3 DNA sequence: TGTGCCAGCAGCCGAAACCCTGGGGCCAACGTCCTGACTTTC. This translates into CASSRNPGANVLTF.

There are many counts of this clonotype. The genes are TRBV4-3 and TRBJ2-7; no clear D. The CDR3 contains 14 residues. Germline V gene lookup returns CDR1 LGHNA and CDR2 YSLEER. V was cut by 3 bases and J by 3 bases, with 12 bases left in between. Written as DNA, the CDR3 is TGCGCCAGCAGCCATGTCTTCTCGGACTACGAGCAGTACTTC. As protein: CASSHVFSDYEQYF.

This clonotype was seen at least ten times. The gene calls are TRBV4-2 and TRBJ1-1; 10 nucleotides agree with TRBD1. The germline V gene has CDR1 LGHNA and CDR2 YNFKEQ. This CDR3 has 14 amino acids. With 8 bases clipped from V and 4 bases from J, the junction kept 7 bases outside the gene matches. This CDR3 is CASARDRGLTEAFF. The CDR3 DNA is TGTGCCAGCGCGCGAGACAGGGGGCTCACTGAAGCTTTCTTT.

This clonotype has at least ten counts. This chain connects TRBV11-3 to TRBJ2-5; D unclear. Per germline, CDR1 SGHNT and CDR2 YENEEA. CDR3 length: 15 residues. V lost 1 base to trimming and J lost 5 bases, with 14 bases between them. Here the CDR3 reads CASSLGGSLKETQYF. The CDR3 DNA follows: TGTGCCAGCAGCTTAGGGGGATCCCTTAAGGAGACCCAGTACTTC.

This clonotype showed up just a few times. This may be a read error: a much more frequent sequence differs by one nucleotide. The rearrangement uses TRBV6-2 or TRBV6-3 and TRBJ2-5; 7 bases map to TRBD1. The CDR3 length is 14 residues. Germline assignment: CDR1 MNHEY and CDR2 SVGEGT. The CDR3 bases are TGTGCCTGCAGCCTTAGGGGGCCCAACGGGACCCAGTACTTC. Its protein is CACSLRGPNGTQYF.

This clonotype occurred many times. This chain joins TRBV12-3 or TRBV12-4 and TRBJ2-5, with D possibly matching TRBD2 (6 bases). The CDR3 spans 15 residues. V gave up 7 bases and J gave up 3 bases, with 18 bases separating them. CDR3 protein: CASNSLSSAEETQYF. CDR3 in DNA: TGTGCCAGCAATAGCCTCTCTAGCGCGGAAGAGACCCAGTACTTC.

To note about this clonotype: Since a far larger clone is one base different, this is likely a read error. The V call is TRBV5-6, the J call TRBJ1-4; 7 positions match TRBD1. CDR3 length: 14 residues. Germline V lookup: CDR1 SGHDT, CDR2 YYEEEE. V lost 4 bases and J lost 4; bases outside the gene matches: 4. This CDR3 is CASSTGTDNEKLFF. DNA for the CDR3: TGTGCCAGCAGCACCGGGACAGATAATGAAAAACTGTTTTTT. Filled out from reference TRBV5-6 and TRBJ1-4, the complete variable domain reads DAGVTQSPTHLIKTRGQQVTLRCSPKSGHDTVSWYQQALGQGPQFIFQYYEEEERQRGNFPDRFSGHQFPNYSSELNVNALLLGDSALYLCASSTGTDNEKLFFGSGTQLSVL.

This rearrangement joins TRBV20-1 to TRBJ2-2, with 10 bases fitting TRBD2. This CDR3 has 15 residues. V lost 4 bases to trimming and J lost 2 bases; unmatched junction nucleotides: 4. Germline V gene sequence: CDR1 DFQATT, CDR2 SNEGSKA (reference sequence). The CDR3: CSATLAGGNTGELFF. In DNA, the CDR3 is TGCAGTGCTACCTTAGCGGGAGGTAACACCGGGGAGCTGTTTTTT.

About this clonotype: A read error is likely here: a far larger clone is one base away. V gene TRBV29-1 combines with J gene TRBJ2-4; unclear D gene. CDR3 length equals 9 residues. CDR1 is SQVTM, CDR2 ANQGSEA, per germline. V lost 5 bases to trimming and J lost 13 bases, with 9 bases between them. The CDR3 DNA follows: TGCAGCGTTAACAATGAGCAGTACTTC. Its protein is CSVNNEQYF.

CDR3 residues: CASSPPMVGEGDTQYF. CDR3 nucleotide sequence: TGTGCCAGCTCACCACCGATGGTGGGAGAAGGGGATACGCAGTATTTT. This sequence joins TRBV18 and TRBJ2-3, with D possibly matching TRBD2 (5 bases). CDR1 and CDR2 from the germline V gene are KGHSH and LQKENI. The CDR3 consists of 16 residues. Trimming took 0 bases from V and 6 from J, leaving 16 bases between them.

This clonotype was picked up many times. The CDR3: CASGNSGGGNEQFF. The DNA of the CDR3 is TGTGCCAGCGGGAATAGCGGGGGGGGCAATGAGCAGTTCTTC. The genes are TRBV6-6 and TRBJ2-1; 11 bases agree with TRBD2. This CDR3 contains 14 residues. Germline V lookup: CDR1 MNHNY, CDR2 SVGAGI (reference sequence). V lost 8 bases to trimming and J lost 6 bases; unmatched junction nucleotides: 6.

This clonotype occurred many times. The gene calls are TRBV19 and TRBJ2-3; D uncertain. The germline V gene encodes CDR1 LNHDA and CDR2 SQIVND (reference sequence). The CDR3 consists of 13 residues. V lost 7 bases, J lost 1 base, and 9 bases lay in between. CDR3 sequence: CASNQFRTDTQYF. As DNA, the CDR3 is TGTGCCAGTAATCAGTTCCGCACAGATACGCAGTATTTT. Full variable domain (outside the CDR3, taken from reference TRBV19 and TRBJ2-3): DGGITQSPKYLFRKEGQNVTLSCEQNLNHDAMYWYRQDPGQGLRLIYYSQIVNDFQKGDIAEGYSVSREKKESFPLTVTSAQKNPTAFYLCASNQFRTDTQYFGPGTRLTVL.

The sample holds many counts of this clonotype. The chain couples TRBV5-3 to TRBJ1-6; D possibly corresponds to TRBD1 (5 bases). TRBV5-3 has ORF status, its function being uncertain. Deletions cut 8 bases from V and 9 bases from J, with 24 bases between. CDR3 length: 16 residues. The CDR3 DNA follows: TGTGCCAGCAGCGAACGAGCAGGGCATTTTCCTTCACCCCTCCACTTT. Amino acids: CASSERAGHFPSPLHF.